This TCR beta chain was identified during a study of blood T cell repertoires in COVID-19. Unmatched junction bases numbered 4, after V lost 1 base and J lost 3 bases. Germline assignment: CDR1 SGHRS and CDR2 YFSETQ. The CDR3 length is 15 residues. Cohorts were based on clinical histories the participants reported. TCRdb keeps only in-frame clones here, not all; method: immunoSEQ multiplex PCR. The table lists about 290,000 clones, 75% to 90% of them singletons. Material: PBMCs or T cells enriched from blood (not recorded which). The TCR originated in a woman between 40 and 50 years old who had recovered from COVID-19. This chain uses TRBV5-1 with TRBJ2-1, with 7 bases that match TRBD1. The DNA for the CDR3 is TGCGCCAGCAGCTTGATACCAGGGGGCTACAATGAGCAGTTCTTC. Translated, it gives CASSLIPGGYNEQFF.